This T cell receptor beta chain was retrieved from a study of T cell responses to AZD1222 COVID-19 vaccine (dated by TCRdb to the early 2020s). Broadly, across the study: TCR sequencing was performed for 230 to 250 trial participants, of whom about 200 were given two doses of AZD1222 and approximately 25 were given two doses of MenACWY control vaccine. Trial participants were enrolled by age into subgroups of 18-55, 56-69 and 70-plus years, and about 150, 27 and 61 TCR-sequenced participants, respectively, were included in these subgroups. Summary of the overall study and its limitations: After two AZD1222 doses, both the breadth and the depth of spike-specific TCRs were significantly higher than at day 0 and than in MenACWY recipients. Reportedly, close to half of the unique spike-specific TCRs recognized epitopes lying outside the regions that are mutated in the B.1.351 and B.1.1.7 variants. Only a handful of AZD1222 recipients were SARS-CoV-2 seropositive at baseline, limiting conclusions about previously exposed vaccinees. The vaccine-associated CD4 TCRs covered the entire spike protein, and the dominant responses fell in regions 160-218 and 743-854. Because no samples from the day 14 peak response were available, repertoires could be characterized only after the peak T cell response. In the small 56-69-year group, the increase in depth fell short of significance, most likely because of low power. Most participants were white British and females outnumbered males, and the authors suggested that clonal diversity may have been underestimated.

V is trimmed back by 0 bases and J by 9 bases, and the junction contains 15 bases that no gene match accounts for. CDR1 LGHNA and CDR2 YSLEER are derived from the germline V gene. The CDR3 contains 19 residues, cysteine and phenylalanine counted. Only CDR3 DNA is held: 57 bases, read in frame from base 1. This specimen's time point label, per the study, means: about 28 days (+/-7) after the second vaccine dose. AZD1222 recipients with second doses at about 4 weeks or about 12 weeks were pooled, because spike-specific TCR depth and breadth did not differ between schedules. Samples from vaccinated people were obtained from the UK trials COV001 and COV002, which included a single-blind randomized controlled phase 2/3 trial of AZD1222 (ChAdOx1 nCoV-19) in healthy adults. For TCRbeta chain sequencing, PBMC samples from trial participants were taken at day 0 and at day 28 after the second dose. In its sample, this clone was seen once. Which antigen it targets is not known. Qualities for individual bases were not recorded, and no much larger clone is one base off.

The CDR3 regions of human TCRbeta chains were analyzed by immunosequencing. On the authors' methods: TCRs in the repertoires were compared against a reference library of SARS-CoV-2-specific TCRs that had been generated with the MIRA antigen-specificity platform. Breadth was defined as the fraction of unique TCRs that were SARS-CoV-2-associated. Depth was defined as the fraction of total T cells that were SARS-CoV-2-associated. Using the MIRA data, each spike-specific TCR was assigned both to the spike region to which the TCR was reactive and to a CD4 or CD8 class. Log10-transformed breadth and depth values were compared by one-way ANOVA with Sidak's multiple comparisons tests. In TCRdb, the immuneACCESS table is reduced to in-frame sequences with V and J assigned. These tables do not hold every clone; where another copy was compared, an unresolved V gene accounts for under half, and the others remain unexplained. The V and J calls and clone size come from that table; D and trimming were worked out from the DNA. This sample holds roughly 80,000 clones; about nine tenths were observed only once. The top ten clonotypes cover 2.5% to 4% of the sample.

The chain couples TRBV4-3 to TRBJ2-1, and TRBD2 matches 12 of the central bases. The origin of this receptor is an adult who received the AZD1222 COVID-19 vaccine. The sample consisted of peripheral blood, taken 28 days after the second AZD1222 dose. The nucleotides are TGCGCCAGCAGCCAAGACGGAGTATTTCTAGCGGGAGGGCAAGGTGAGCAGTTCTTC. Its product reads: CASSQDGVFLAGGQGEQFF.